Listed below are T cell receptor beta chains from one sample, sequenced in a study of blood T cells in healthy people across ages. One entry per CDR3 protein results from TCRdb running MiXCR on the 5' RACE reads. The repertoire holds roughly 1.4 million distinct CDR3 sequences, with approximately 60% as singletons. Material for sequencing was blood. These receptors all come from a man aged 18-30 years in good health. The CDR3 runs from the conserved cysteine through the conserved F or W. A D gene is named only where the DNA matches it firmly. Rows give clone size only sometimes, using once, few, many, or a class for an expanded clone.

v_gene	abundance	j_gene	d_gene	CDR3nt	CDR3aa
TRBV3-1	-	TRBJ2-1	-	TGTGCCAGCAGCTTTACCGTCAATGAGCAGTTCTTC	CASSFTVNEQFF
TRBV27	-	TRBJ2-1	TRBD2	TGTGCCAGCAGCCCTAACCTAGCGGGAGATGAGCAGTTCTTC	CASSPNLAGDEQFF
TRBV27	few	TRBJ2-7	TRBD2	TGTGCCACCGCCGAGAACCTAGCGGGGATATCCACTCACTACGAGCAGTACTTC	CATAENLAGISTHYEQYF
TRBV11-2	once	TRBJ1-1	-	TGTGCCAGCAGCTTAGAGTGGCAAAACACTGAAGCTTTCTTT	CASSLEWQNTEAFF
TRBV11-2	-	TRBJ1-3	-	-	CASSLVPGMGYEQYFGPGTIYF
TRBV29-1	once	TRBJ2-1	TRBD2	TGCAGCGTCCTAGCGGGGAGCTCCTACAATGAGCAGTTCTTC	CSVLAGSSYNEQFF
TRBV27	-	TRBJ2-7	TRBD2	TGTGCCAGCAGTTTATCGGGCGCGGGGGTACTCTACGAGCAGTACTTC	CASSLSGAGVLYEQYF
TRBV25-1	-	TRBJ2-1	TRBD1	TGTGCCAGCAGTGACCCCCGGTTGGGACAGGGGAATTACAATGAGCAGTTCTTC	CASSDPRLGQGNYNEQFF
TRBV6-5	once	TRBJ1-2	-	TGTGCCAGCAGAGGTGTAAGAGGGTCCCTCTATGGCTACACCTTC	CASRGVRGSLYGYTF
TRBV25-1	once	TRBJ1-2	TRBD1	TGTGCCAGCAGTCGGACAGGAGCCCTTAACTATGGCTACACCTTC	CASSRTGALNYGYTF
TRBV5-1	-	TRBJ1-1	-	TGCGCCAGCAGCCCCTTACCGGGACACGGGTTGGAGTACACTGAAGCTTTCTTT	CASSPLPGHGLEYTEAFF
TRBV2	-	TRBJ1-4	-	TGTGCCAGCAGTGAGACGCTCGCAACTAATGAAAAACTGTTTTTT	CASSETLATNEKLFF
TRBV4-3	few	TRBJ2-5	-	TGCGCCAGCAGCCAAGATCGTTGGGGTCAGACCCAGTACTTC	CASSQDRWGQTQYF
TRBV9	-	TRBJ2-1	-	TGTGCCAGCAGCGCACTCAGCTACAATGAGCAGTTCTTC	CASSALSYNEQFF
TRBV20-1	-	TRBJ2-1	TRBD2	TGCAGTGCATGGCGGGGGGCATACAATGAGCAGTTCTTC	CSAWRGAYNEQFF
TRBV7-9	-	TRBJ1-1	-	TGTGCCAGCAGCCCGGGGGTGGGAGCTTTCTTT	CASSPGVGAFF
TRBV7-9	few	TRBJ1-4	TRBD1	TGTGCCAGCAGCTCGGACAGGGGAGGTGAAAAACTGTTTTTT	CASSSDRGGEKLFF
TRBV18	-	TRBJ2-1	TRBD1	TGTGCCAGCTCACCATCGGTACAGGGGGAACGGGAGCAGTTCTTC	CASSPSVQGEREQFF
TRBV12-3/TRBV12-4	-	TRBJ2-7	-	TGTGCCAGCAGTTCCGCTTGGGAGCAGGGCTCTGCCTACTACGAGCAGTACTTC	CASSSAWEQGSAYYEQYF